These 30 T cell receptor beta chains originate from one sample sequenced in a study of T cells in Graves' hyperthyroidism and ophthalmopathy. Amplification of TCR beta CDR3 regions was performed using RNA transcripts as template. The HTBI primer set drove a first-round RT-PCR of the TCR CDR3. TCRdb reanalysed the multiplex PCR reads using MiXCR and keeps one entry per CDR3 protein. This table holds 800,000 or so distinct CDR3 sequences, roughly 37% found once. Sequencing input: blood. The source of these receptors is a man younger than 35 with Graves' hyperthyroidism.

Remarks on this clonotype: A read error may account for a junction end that differs from germline. CDR3 residues: CTSDTGMGTVDTEAFF. The CDR3 DNA reads as TGCACCAGCGACACTGGAATGGGGACAGTCGACACTGAAGCTTTCTTT. V is TRBV5-1 and J is TRBJ1-1; TRBD1 matches at 7 bases. The CDR3 covers 16 residues. CDR1 and CDR2 from the germline V gene are SGHRS and YFSETQ.

This clonotype has just a few counts. J is TRBJ1-6 and V is TRBV11-3, with no clear D. There are 16 residues in the CDR3. Germline V gene lookup returns CDR1 SGHNT and CDR2 YENEEA. V lost 5 bases and J 6 bases, leaving 17 bases between the germline ends. In nucleotides, the CDR3 is TGTGCCAGCAGCCGAACGACCGGGCGCTCTAATTCACCCCTCCACTTT. Translating it yields CASSRTTGRSNSPLHF. Drawing the rest from reference TRBV11-3 and TRBJ1-6, the complete variable domain is EAGVVQSPRYKIIEKKQPVAFWCNPISGHNTLYWYLQNLGQGPELLIRYENEEAVDDSQLPKDRFSAERLKGVDSTLKIQPAELGDSAVYLCASSRTTGRSNSPLHFGNGTRLTVT.

This clonotype occurred a few times. This chain uses TRBV4-1 with TRBJ1-6; unclear D gene. Trimming pared 4 bases from V and 9 bases from J, leaving 7 bases between. This CDR3 is 12 amino acids long. Germline assignment: CDR1 MGHRA and CDR2 YSYEKL. CDR3 loop: CASSPFGSPLHF. DNA of the CDR3: TGCGCCAGCAGCCCGTTTGGTTCACCCCTCCACTTT.

The chain is built from TRBV12-3 or TRBV12-4 and TRBJ1-1, with D hard to call. Trimming shortened V by 3 bases and J by 7 bases, and 6 bases separated the two germline ends. The CDR3 runs to 11 residues. CDR3 loop: CASSFPGEAFF. The CDR3 DNA sequence: TGTGCCAGCAGTTTCCCGGGTGAAGCTTTCTTT.

The V gene is TRBV7-9, the J gene TRBJ2-2, with a possible D match to TRBD1 (6 bases). Germline CDR1 is SEHNR and CDR2 is FQNEAQ (reference sequence). V was pared by 6 bases and J by 5 bases, with 7 bases between. The CDR3 totals 12 residues. Here the CDR3 reads CASRGQTGELFF. As DNA, the CDR3 is TGTGCCAGCAGAGGACAGACCGGGGAGCTGTTTTTT.

This clonotype has ten or more counts. This rearrangement joins TRBV29-1 to TRBJ2-7; D is uncertain. V lost 6 bases and J 0 bases, leaving 12 bases between the germline ends. Germline CDR1 is SQVTM and CDR2 is ANQGSEA. The CDR3 is made up of 13 amino acids. The CDR3 bases are TGCAGCGTCCGGGTTCCGAGCTCCTACGAGCAGTACTTC. This translates into CSVRVPSSYEQYF.

The sample holds one count of this clonotype. The CDR3 sequence: CASSFYEYQETQYF. DNA for the CDR3: TGTGCCAGCAGCTTTTACGAGTACCAAGAGACCCAGTACTTC. This chain connects TRBV7-3 to TRBJ2-5; D gene uncertain. In germline, CDR1 is SGHTA, CDR2 FQGTGA. V was clipped by 3 bases and J by 0 bases, with 8 bases between them. The CDR3 totals 14 residues. Looking up the rest from reference TRBV7-3 and TRBJ2-5 gives the full variable domain: GAGVSQTPSNKVTEKGKYVELRCDPISGHTALYWYRQSLGQGPEFLIYFQGTGAADDSGLPNDRFFAVRPEGSVSTLKIQRTERGDSAVYLCASSFYEYQETQYFGPGTRLLVL.

This sequence joins TRBV7-2 and TRBJ1-5, with a tentative D call TRBD1 (5 bases). With 6 bases removed from V and 8 bases from J, the gap between germline ends came to 20 bases. The CDR3 length is 15 residues. CDR1 is SGHTA and CDR2 is FQGNSA in the germline V gene. The CDR3, as DNA: TGTGCCAGCAGTTCATCGCAGGGCCCTCAAGAGCCCCAGCATTTT. Protein sequence: CASSSSQGPQEPQHF.

This clonotype was recorded a few times. J is TRBJ2-2 and V is TRBV20-1; D is unresolved. The CDR3 is made up of 13 amino acids. V was clipped by 6 bases and J by 1 base, with 9 bases between them. Germline V gene lookup returns CDR1 DFQATT and CDR2 SNEGSKA (reference sequence). The DNA of the CDR3 is TGCAGTGCCCGTGTCCAGAACACCGGGGAGCTGTTTTTT. Translation: CSARVQNTGELFF.

To note about this clonotype: A much more abundant neighbour one base away suggests this may be a read error. The V call is TRBV9, the J call TRBJ1-1; D possibly corresponds to TRBD1 (6 bases). Germline CDR1 and CDR2: SGDLS and YYNGEE. CDR3 length: 15 residues. V was trimmed by 0 bases and J by 3 bases, leaving 12 bases between them. The CDR3 loop is CASSVGPQGYTEAFF. The CDR3 DNA sequence: TGTGCCAGCAGCGTAGGCCCCCAGGGGTACACTGAAGCTTTCTTT.

This clonotype appeared a few times. V is TRBV20-1 and J is TRBJ2-7; TRBD2 agrees at 16 bases. Germline CDR1 and CDR2: DFQATT and SNEGSKA (reference sequence). V shed 6 bases, J shed 1 base, and the junction held 9 bases outside the gene matches. CDR3 length equals 17 residues. In DNA, the CDR3 is TGCAGTGCGCCGGGACTAGCGGGAGGGTTTAGGTCCTACGAGCAGTACTTC. Its translation: CSAPGLAGGFRSYEQYF.

In its sample, this clonotype was seen a few times. The chain carries TRBV19 and TRBJ2-2; no firm D call. Germline CDR1 is LNHDA and CDR2 is SQIVND (reference sequence). Deletions cut 3 bases from V and 6 bases from J, with 11 bases between. The CDR3 covers 14 residues. Written as DNA, the CDR3 is TGTGCCAGTAGTATCACCCTGGGTTCCGGGGAGCTGTTTTTT. Its protein is CASSITLGSGELFF.

This clonotype was observed many times. This chain joins TRBV20-1 and TRBJ1-1; 9 nucleotides align to TRBD1. CDR3 size: 14 residues. Losses at the gene ends were 3 bases for V and 6 bases for J; bases not matched to a gene: 8. Germline V gene sequence: CDR1 DFQATT, CDR2 SNEGSKA (reference sequence). CDR3 DNA: TGCAGTGCTAGCCCGGGACAGGGTCGCGCTGAAGCTTTCTTT. This codes for CSASPGQGRAEAFF.

The chain links TRBV7-8 to TRBJ2-5, with D perhaps TRBD1 or TRBD2 (5 bases each). The germline gives CDR1 SGHVS, CDR2 FQNEAQ. V lost 1 base and J lost 4, with 13 bases in between. This CDR3 is 15 amino acids long. The DNA of the CDR3 is TGTGCCAGCAGCTTAGTGGGGGACCATAGAGAGACCCAGTACTTC. Translating gives CASSLVGDHRETQYF.

The table lists this clonotype with a count of one. This chain joins TRBV29-1 and TRBJ1-2, with D possibly matching TRBD1 (6 bases). The CDR3 loop spans 15 amino acids. Looked up from germline, CDR1 is SQVTM and CDR2 is ANQGSEA. The V and J ends lost 4 bases and 5 bases respectively, with 20 bases between them. In DNA form, the CDR3 reads TGCAGCGTTGTGTCAGGGGAAACCGACCTGTATGGCTACACCTTC. The encoded protein is CSVVSGETDLYGYTF.

This chain links TRBV11-1 with TRBJ1-6, with unresolved D. The germline V gene has CDR1 SGHAT and CDR2 FQDESV (reference sequence). V lost 5 bases and J lost 11, with 10 bases in between. The CDR3 length is 12 residues. The CDR3, as DNA: TGTGCCAGCAGCATAGACATTGCACCCCTCCACTTT. Translation: CASSIDIAPLHF.

In its sample, this clonotype was seen a few times. This rearrangement joins TRBV19 to TRBJ1-2; D unclear. This CDR3 is 15 amino acids long. The V end lost 3 bases, the J end lost 6 bases, and 17 bases lay between the germline ends. In germline, CDR1 is LNHDA, CDR2 SQIVND (reference sequence). DNA for the CDR3: TGTGCCAGTAGTATGGTTATACTTAGTGTGGATGGCTACACCTTC. This encodes CASSMVILSVDGYTF.

This clonotype was counted a few times. This chain joins TRBV9 and TRBJ1-1; TRBD1 agrees at 7 bases. CDR1 SGDLS and CDR2 YYNGEE come from the germline V gene. V lost 4 bases and J lost 5; bases outside the gene matches: 11. The length of the CDR3 is 15 residues. As DNA, the CDR3 is TGTGCCAGCAGCTCCCCGGGACAGTGGGTTACTGAAGCTTTCTTT. Translated, it gives CASSSPGQWVTEAFF.

The rearrangement uses TRBV2 and TRBJ2-3; 11 positions match TRBD2. J lost 6 bases, V lost 10 bases, and 9 bases had no gene match. This CDR3 is built from 14 residues. Germline CDR1 and CDR2: SNHLY and FYNNEI. The CDR3 is CAIRLAGGPDTQYF. The CDR3 region has the DNA TGTGCCATCCGCCTAGCGGGAGGACCCGATACGCAGTATTTT. The full variable domain, rest sourced from reference TRBV2 and TRBJ2-3, is EPEVTQTPSHQVTQMGQEVILRCVPISNHLYFYWYRQILGQKVEFLVSFYNNEISEKSEIFDDQFSVERPDGSNFTLKIRSTKLEDSAMYFCAIRLAGGPDTQYFGPGTRLTVL.

The genes are TRBV29-1 and TRBJ1-1, with no clear D. The CDR3 is made up of 12 amino acids. Trimming took off 7 bases at V and 10 bases at J, with 19 bases between the two ends. In germline, CDR1 is SQVTM, CDR2 ANQGSEA. The CDR3 DNA reads TGCAGCGACAGTGGGAAGATGGTAGGAGCTTTCTTT. Translation: CSDSGKMVGAFF.

The rearrangement joins TRBV6-5 to TRBJ2-5; TRBD2 aligns across 10 bases. Trimming at V came to 4 bases and at J to 7 bases, leaving 3 bases not matched to a gene. The CDR3 is 13 residues long. Germline V CDR1 and CDR2: MNHEY, SVGAGI. The CDR3 region has the DNA TGTGCCAGCAGTTCGAGCGGGAGGGGGACCCAGTACTTC. This translates into CASSSSGRGTQYF.

The chain combines TRBV11-2 with TRBJ2-2; TRBD2 matches at 11 bases. J was trimmed by 2 bases and V by 6 bases; bases with no gene match: 8. The CDR3 loop spans 17 amino acids. The germline V gene encodes CDR1 SGHAT and CDR2 FQNNGV. Written as DNA, the CDR3 is TGTGCCAGCAGATCTCCTAGCGGGGGGTCCAACACCGGGGAGCTGTTTTTT. Protein product: CASRSPSGGSNTGELFF.

The V gene is TRBV5-6, the J gene TRBJ1-2, with 9 bases that match TRBD1. CDR1 is SGHDT and CDR2 is YYEEEE in the germline V gene. The V segment lost 7 bases and the J segment 5 bases; nucleotides outside the gene matches: 12. This CDR3 is 15 amino acids long. CDR3 coding DNA: TGTGCCAGCTGCCGTACTACCGGGACAGGGTATGGCTACACCTTC. Translated, it gives CASCRTTGTGYGYTF.

This chain links TRBV19 with TRBJ1-1, with 7 bases aligning to TRBD1. Germline CDR1 is LNHDA and CDR2 is SQIVND (reference sequence). V trimming: 6 bases; J trimming: 4 bases; junction bases outside the gene matches: 5. CDR3 length: 13 amino acids. In DNA, the CDR3 is TGTGCCAGTAGACCCAAGGGGGCCACTGAAGCTTTCTTT. This encodes CASRPKGATEAFF.

This chain uses TRBV12-3 or TRBV12-4 with TRBJ1-5, with 7 nucleotides matching TRBD1. The CDR3 spans 15 residues. The junction had 9 bases not matched to a gene; V was cut back by 6 bases and J by 4 bases. CDR3 sequence reads: CASRGTTGSNQPQHF. The CDR3 DNA reads TGTGCCAGCAGGGGGACGACAGGGTCAAATCAGCCCCAGCATTTT.

This clonotype appeared many times. The chain recombines TRBV7-9 with TRBJ2-7; D perhaps matches TRBD2 (6 bases). This CDR3 contains 12 residues. The V gene's germline CDR1 is SEHNR and CDR2 FQNEAQ (reference sequence). V gave up 4 bases and J gave up 4 bases, with 8 bases separating them. The CDR3: CASSWGEYEQYF. CDR3 DNA sequence: TGTGCCAGCAGCTGGGGGGAGTACGAGCAGTACTTC.

The V gene is TRBV7-8, the J gene TRBJ2-2; tentatively, D is TRBD1 (7 bases). CDR1 is SGHVS, CDR2 FQNEAQ, per germline. CDR3 length: 16 amino acids. V dropped 5 bases and J dropped 5 bases, with 18 bases sitting between them. CDR3 protein: CASSPGTVGGTGELFF. CDR3 DNA: TGTGCCAGCAGCCCCGGGACAGTGGGGGGTACCGGGGAGCTGTTTTTT.

This clonotype was found many times. The V and J genes are TRBV19 and TRBJ1-2; TRBD1 agrees at 8 bases. The germline V gene encodes CDR1 LNHDA and CDR2 SQIVND (reference sequence). This CDR3 has 12 residues. Trimming removed 4 bases from V and 7 bases from J; junction bases left unmatched: 2. The CDR3 is CASSTGGFGYTF. In nucleotides, the CDR3 is TGTGCCAGTAGTACAGGGGGCTTTGGCTACACCTTC.

This clonotype was picked up many times. The chain employs TRBV7-6 and TRBJ1-4, with 7 bases lining up with TRBD1. The CDR3 runs to 14 residues. The germline V gene encodes CDR1 SGHVS and CDR2 FNYEAQ. Trimming removed 5 bases from V and 5 bases from J; junction bases left unmatched: 5. The CDR3 DNA reads TGTGCCAGCAGCCCGGGACAGAGGAATGAAAAACTGTTTTTT. Protein product: CASSPGQRNEKLFF.

This clonotype was seen more than once but under ten times. The gene calls are TRBV12-3 or TRBV12-4 and TRBJ2-5; TRBD2 aligns across 8 bases. Trimming took 3 bases from V and 4 from J; bases not matched to a gene: 1. The CDR3 totals 13 residues. The CDR3 coding sequence is TGTGCCAGCAGTTTCCTAGCGGGAGAGACCCAGTACTTC. It translates to CASSFLAGETQYF.